The entry that follows covers one TCR beta chain sequence. In germline, CDR1 is MNHNS, CDR2 SASEGT. There are 14 residues in the CDR3. With 8 bases removed from V and 4 bases from J, the gap between germline ends came to 15 bases. Repertoires were generated with immunoSEQ multiplex PCR, while TCRdb's copy carries only in-frame clones and drops some. Of 75,000 to 90,000 clones in the sample, approximately 90% were seen once. This sample was taken from a study of technical replicates of blood from a few donors. The sequence came from a human donor in good health. The chain is built from TRBV6-1 and TRBJ1-5; D gene ambiguous. Sequencing input: T cells isolated from PBMCs. CDR3 nucleotide sequence: TGTGCCAGCGCCGCGTGGAGGGAAAATCAGCCCCAGCATTTT. As protein: CASAAWRENQPQHF.